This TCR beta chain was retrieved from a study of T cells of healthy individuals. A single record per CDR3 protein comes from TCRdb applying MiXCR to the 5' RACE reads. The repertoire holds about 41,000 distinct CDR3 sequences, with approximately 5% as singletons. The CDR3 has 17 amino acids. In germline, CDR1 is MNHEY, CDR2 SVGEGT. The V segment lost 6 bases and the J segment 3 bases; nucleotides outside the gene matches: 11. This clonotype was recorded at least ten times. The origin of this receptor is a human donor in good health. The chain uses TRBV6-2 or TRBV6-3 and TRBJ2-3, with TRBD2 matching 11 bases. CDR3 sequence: CASSSPPTSGTTDTQYF. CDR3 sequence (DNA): TGTGCCAGCAGCTCCCCCCCGACTAGCGGGACGACAGATACGCAGTATTTT.